This T cell receptor beta chain was identified during a study of T cell repertoires in cytomegalovirus infection. About the study: In public TCR beta signatures, there were indications of both CMV infection and matching HLA type.

A single record per CDR3 protein comes from TCRdb applying MiXCR to the reads. The sample yields some 400,000 distinct CDR3 sequences, approximately 33% seen once. V lost 4 bases and J 8 bases, leaving 17 bases between the germline ends. Per the germline V gene, CDR1 is LGHNA and CDR2 is YNFKEQ. The CDR3 covers 15 residues. This receptor was obtained from a human donor in good health (CMV status not recorded). Some clones in this sample may be carry-over from other donors' samples. This chain connects TRBV4-2 to TRBJ1-4; D is possibly TRBD1 (5 bases). Specimen: PBMCs. CDR3 region: CASSLGRNAGEKLFF. The CDR3 DNA is TGTGCCAGCAGCCTGGGACGGAATGCTGGCGAAAAACTGTTTTTT.